This T cell receptor beta chain was sequenced during a study of CXCR3-negative and CXCR3-positive naive CD8 T cells. General study findings and limits: Higher TRB CDR3 hydrophobicity marked CXCR3-positive naive cells relative to CXCR3-negative naive cells.

On this clonotype itself: As yet, its antigen is unknown.

Every individual CD8+ T cell subset underwent sorting in triplicate at approximately 300,000 cells apiece. The CD45RO-CCR7+CD27+CD95- phenotype denoted naive CD8+ T cells. The germline V gene has CDR1 SNHLY and CDR2 FYNNEI. There are 13 residues in the CDR3. Through 5' RACE with UMI labels, the TRB cDNA libraries were prepared. Reanalyzing the 5' RACE reads, TCRdb keeps one entry per CDR3 protein, without DNA. The listing contains 50,000 to 60,000 distinct CDR3 sequences. This clonotype originated in a human donor in good health. Some clones in this sample may be carry-over from other donors' samples. Sequences were obtained from naive CXCR3+ CD8+ T cells from blood. The subset denotes: CD45RO-CCR7+CD27+CD95- naive CD8+ T cells expressing CXCR3 (TNR3+). The gene calls are TRBV2 and TRBJ2-7; TCRdb reports TRBD1, a call that lacks DNA to check it against. CDR3 protein: CARQTGVGYEQYF. The complete variable domain, with remaining parts taken from reference TRBV2 and TRBJ2-7, reads EPEVTQTPSHQVTQMGQEVILRCVPISNHLYFYWYRQILGQKVEFLVSFYNNEISEKSEIFDDQFSVERPDGSNFTLKIRSTKLEDSAMYFCARQTGVGYEQYFGPGTRLTVT.